This note documents a single T cell receptor (beta chain) sequence. This record belongs to a study of STAT5B mutations in CD4+ large granular lymphocyte leukemia. Only in-frame clones appear in the TCRdb table, and some are missing; sequencing was by immunoSEQ multiplex PCR. The data hold approximately 20,000 clones, with about 81% observed a single time. V dropped 0 bases and J dropped 7; count of bases not matched to a gene: 6. Germline CDR1 reads SGHRS; CDR2 reads YFSETQ. This CDR3 contains 15 residues. The V gene is TRBV5-1, the J gene TRBJ2-2; 7 bases agree with TRBD1. The sequencing input was CD4+ T cells from blood buffy coats. The sequence was collected from a human donor in good health. This chain's CDR3 is CASSLGTGQGGELFF. CDR3 in DNA: TGCGCCAGCAGCTTGGGGACAGGTCAGGGCGGGGAGCTGTTTTTT.